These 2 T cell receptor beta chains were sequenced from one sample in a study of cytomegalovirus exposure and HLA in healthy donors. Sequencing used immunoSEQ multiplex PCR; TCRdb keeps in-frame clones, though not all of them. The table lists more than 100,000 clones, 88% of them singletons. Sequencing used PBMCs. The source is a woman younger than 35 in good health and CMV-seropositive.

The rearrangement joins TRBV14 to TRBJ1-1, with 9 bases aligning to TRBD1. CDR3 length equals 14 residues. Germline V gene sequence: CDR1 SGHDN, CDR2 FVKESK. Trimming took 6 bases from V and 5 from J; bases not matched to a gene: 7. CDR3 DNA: TGTGCCAGCAGACAGACAGGGGGGGGTACTGAAGCTTTCTTT. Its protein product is CASRQTGGGTEAFF.

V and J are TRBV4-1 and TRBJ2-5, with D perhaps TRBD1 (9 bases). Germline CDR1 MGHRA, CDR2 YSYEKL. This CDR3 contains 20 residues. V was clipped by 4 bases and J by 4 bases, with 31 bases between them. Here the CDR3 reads CASSLGGTGGFGGARETQYF. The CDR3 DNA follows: TGCGCCAGCAGCCTGGGAGGTACAGGGGGCTTCGGGGGGGCTAGAGAGACCCAGTACTTC.